This T cell receptor beta chain was profiled in a study of cytomegalovirus exposure and HLA in healthy donors. The CDR3 contains 18 residues. Germline CDR1 reads MGHDK; CDR2 reads SYGVNS. Trimming removed 1 base from V and 5 bases from J, with 24 bases in between. Notes on the study in general: Donor immune exposure was known only as CMV serostatus. A later analysis revealed that TCR association rates differed between HLA loci, peaking at DRB1 and bottoming out at HLA-C. There were 164 TCR beta chains listed as cytomegalovirus-associated.

13 Jbeta primers and 60 Vbeta primers were used for the PCR. TCRdb keeps only in-frame clones here, not all; method: immunoSEQ multiplex PCR. The sample lists tens of thousands of clones, approximately 65% occurring once. As concerns this clone: The antigen is not known. A read error is likely, as this CDR3 ends without the conserved phenylalanine or tryptophan.

The sample taken for sequencing was PBMCs. The gene calls are TRBV25-1 and TRBJ2-7; perhaps TRBD1 as D (6 bases). This sequence was found in a young man in good health and CMV-seronegative. In nucleotides, the CDR3 is TGTGCCAGCAGTGAATCAACTTACCGCCCACGACAGGCCGACGAGCAGTACCTC. Its protein product is CASSESTYRPRQADEQYL.